One T cell receptor (beta chain) is described in this entry. What antigen it recognizes has not been identified. No qualities accompany the bases; no much larger clone lies one base away. TCRbeta CDR3 regions were amplified from genomic DNA by means of the immunoSEQ Assay, a bias-controlled multiplex PCR. Regarding the original processing steps: The number of nucleated cells in each sample was estimated from the amplification of reference gene primers within the assay. Sequence reads were collapsed and filtered to measure the absolute abundance of every unique TCRbeta CDR3 rearrangement. Productive Simpson clonality was computed per sample as the square root of Simpson's diversity index over productive rearrangements. TCRdb stores this immuneACCESS table with in-frame sequences only. Part of the clones is absent; in the studies checked, under half of the shortfall reflects unresolved V genes, and no reason is known for the rest. D and trimming were read from the DNA, whereas the V and J calls and clone size are those reported in that table. This sample holds around 71,000 clones; about 85% were observed only once. 4% to 5.5% of the sample is taken by the ten largest.

The data belong to a study of blood T cell repertoires in COVID-19 (dated by TCRdb to 2019 to 2021). With regard to the full study: Collaborator samples came from the United States, Italy and Spain and covered acute and convalescent phases of COVID-19. Deeply sampled blood TCRbeta repertoires from subjects exposed to, actively infected with, or recovered from COVID-19 were included in the dataset. The prospective study material was composed of cDNA or gDNA derived from T cells, B-cell-depleted T cells, or PBMCs. A de-identified subject ID, COVID-19 status, age in years and sex were almost always included in the sample metadata. HLA class I and class II types, where available, came from metadata supplied by the sample provider rather than from assay-based typing. The repertoires were made available in a free public database intended to serve as a resource for research on the immune response to SARS-CoV-2. The samples were drawn from two sources: the first 160 participants of the ongoing ImmuneRACE study, and approximately 1,300 subjects contributed by 6 global collaborators. The study at large found these results: The amount of clinical and demographic metadata varied by source and participant and was provided uncurated.

The CDR3 numbers 15 residues from cysteine through phenylalanine. Only the CDR3 DNA is retained, 45 bases long and in frame from the first base. A distance of 16 bases separates the germline ends of V and J, which lose 7 bases and 1 base respectively. Reading the germline V gene gives CDR1 MNHEY and CDR2 SVGAGI. Collaborating institutions collected whole blood in K2EDTA tubes following their own protocols. For TCRbeta analysis, collaborators shipped samples in one of three forms: frozen whole blood, isolated PBMCs, or DNA extracted from either of those sample types. Recombination connected TRBV6-5 to TRBJ1-1; confidence is insufficient to name the D gene. The TCR sequence derives from an older man with acute or convalescent COVID-19. The sequenced sample was peripheral blood. The DNA sequence follows: TGTGCCAGCAAGCGGTTCGGGGATCCGAACACTGAAGCTTTCTTT. It translates to CASKRFGDPNTEAFF.